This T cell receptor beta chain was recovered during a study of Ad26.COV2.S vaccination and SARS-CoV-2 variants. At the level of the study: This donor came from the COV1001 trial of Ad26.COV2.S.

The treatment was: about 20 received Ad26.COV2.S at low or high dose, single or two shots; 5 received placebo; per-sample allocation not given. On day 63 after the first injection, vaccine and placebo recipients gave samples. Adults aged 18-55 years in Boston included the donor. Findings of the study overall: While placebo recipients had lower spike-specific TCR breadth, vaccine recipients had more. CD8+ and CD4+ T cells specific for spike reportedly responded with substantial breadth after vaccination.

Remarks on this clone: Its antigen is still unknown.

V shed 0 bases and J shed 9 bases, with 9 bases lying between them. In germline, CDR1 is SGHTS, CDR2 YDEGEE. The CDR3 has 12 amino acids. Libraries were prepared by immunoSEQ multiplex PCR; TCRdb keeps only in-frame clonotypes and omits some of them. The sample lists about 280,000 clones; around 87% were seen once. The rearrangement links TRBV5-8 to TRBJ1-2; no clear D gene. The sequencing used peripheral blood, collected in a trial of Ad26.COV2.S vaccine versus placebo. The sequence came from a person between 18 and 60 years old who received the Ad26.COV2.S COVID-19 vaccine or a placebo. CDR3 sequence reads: CASSLVPWSYTF. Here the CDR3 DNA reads TGTGCCAGCAGCTTGGTTCCCTGGAGCTACACCTTC.